The 22 T cell receptor beta chains listed next were all sequenced from one sample in a study of spatial heterogeneity in lung cancer. Time point in this sample: sample taken at primary tumor resection. One entry per CDR3 protein results from TCRdb running MiXCR on the 5' RACE reads. The table shows under 85,000 distinct CDR3 sequences, with about 8% occurring only once. The sequenced sample was PBMCs, obtained at surgery. Source of these receptors: a male donor with early-stage non-small cell lung cancer.

In its sample, this clonotype was seen many times. The CDR3 spells CASIRQGDTEAFF. CDR3 DNA sequence: TGTGCCAGCATCAGGCAGGGGGACACTGAAGCTTTCTTT. V usage is TRBV28 and J usage is TRBJ1-1; 7 bases align to TRBD1. The CDR3 contains 13 residues. Germline V gene lookup returns CDR1 MDHEN and CDR2 SYDVKM. V lost 7 bases and J lost 3; bases outside the gene matches: 5. Drawing the rest from reference TRBV28 and TRBJ1-1, the complete variable domain is DVKVTQSSRYLVKRTGEKVFLECVQDMDHENMFWYRQDPGLGLRLIYFSYDVKMKEKGDIPEGYSVSREKKERFSLILESASTNQTSMYLCASIRQGDTEAFFGQGTRLTVV.

J is TRBJ2-3 and V is TRBV7-9; TRBD2 agrees at 11 bases. The J segment lost 2 bases and the V segment lost 4 bases, leaving 8 bases of the junction unmatched. Germline V gives CDR1 SEHNR, CDR2 FQNEAQ (reference sequence). This CDR3 region has 17 residues. This chain's CDR3 is CASSSTGTSGPTDTQYF. CDR3 coding DNA: TGTGCCAGCAGCTCAACGGGGACTAGCGGCCCCACAGATACGCAGTATTTT.

The table lists this clonotype with many counts. The rearrangement links TRBV7-2 to TRBJ2-3; 9 nucleotides match TRBD2. Germline values: CDR1 SGHTA, CDR2 FQGNSA. The CDR3 is made up of 16 amino acids. J lost 2 bases, V lost 4 bases, and 7 bases had no gene match. CDR3 nucleotides: TGTGCCAGCAGCTATGGACCGGGACTAGCCACAGATACGCAGTATTTT. The encoded protein is CASSYGPGLATDTQYF.

The rearrangement uses TRBV12-3 or TRBV12-4 and TRBJ1-4; no firm D call. V dropped 5 bases and J dropped 0 bases, with 10 bases sitting between them. The CDR3 spans 15 residues. CDR3 DNA sequence: TGTGCCAGCAGTCAAGACTTTGCAACTAATGAAAAACTGTTTTTT. Encoded protein: CASSQDFATNEKLFF.

This clonotype was counted ten times or more. This chain links TRBV10-1 with TRBJ2-7; D not certain. The CDR3 contains 13 residues. V was clipped by 4 bases and J by 2 bases, with 9 bases between them. Germline CDR1 is WNHNN and CDR2 is SYGVQD (reference sequence). The DNA for the CDR3 is TGCGCCAGCAGTGCCGCCGACGCCTACGAGCAGTACTTC. This encodes CASSAADAYEQYF.

This clonotype was recorded many times. The chain is built from TRBV5-1 and TRBJ2-7; 7 nucleotides agree with TRBD2. Germline V gene lookup returns CDR1 SGHRS and CDR2 YFSETQ. Trimming removed 4 bases from V and 7 bases from J; junction bases left unmatched: 14. This CDR3 is built from 15 residues. CDR3: CASSPREAAAGEQYF. CDR3 bases: TGCGCCAGCAGCCCCAGAGAGGCAGCAGCGGGAGAGCAGTACTTC.

In its sample, this clonotype was seen a few times. Lacking the conserved final phenylalanine or tryptophan, this CDR3 likely reflects a read error. The rearrangement uses TRBV6-6 and TRBJ1-2; unclear D gene. V was pared by 6 bases and J by 9 bases, with 8 bases between. Per germline, CDR1 MNHNY and CDR2 SVGAGI (reference sequence). The CDR3 loop spans 10 amino acids. Here the CDR3 reads CASRDLSYTL. The CDR3 DNA sequence: TGTGCCAGCAGAGACCTCAGCTACACCTTA.

This clonotype has at least ten counts. The V and J genes are TRBV4-1 and TRBJ2-2; a weak D match, TRBD2 (6 bases). Germline CDR1 MGHRA, CDR2 YSYEKL. CDR3 length: 15 amino acids. V shed 2 bases and J shed 4 bases, with 11 bases lying between them. CDR3 sequence: CASSQLAGTTGELFF. CDR3 nucleotide sequence: TGCGCCAGCAGCCAACTGGCGGGGACCACCGGGGAGCTGTTTTTT.

This chain uses TRBV6-5 with TRBJ2-7, with 9 bases that match TRBD1. After removal of 7 bases from V and 1 base from J, the junction contained 5 bases not matched to a gene. Germline CDR1 and CDR2: MNHEY and SVGAGI. This CDR3 is built from 14 residues. For the CDR3, the DNA is TGTGCCAGCAACCGGGACAGGGCTTCCTACGAGCAGTACTTC. Its translation is CASNRDRASYEQYF.

The sample holds many counts of this clonotype. The chain employs TRBV18 and TRBJ2-5; D gene uncertain. This CDR3 is built from 15 residues. CDR1 is KGHSH, CDR2 LQKENI, per germline. V shed 1 base and J shed 5 bases, with 14 bases lying between them. The CDR3 DNA is TGTGCCAGCTCACCACAAGTAAACCCTTTTGAGACCCAGTACTTC. Protein sequence: CASSPQVNPFETQYF.

This chain links TRBV24-1 with TRBJ2-1, with 7 nucleotides matching TRBD1. The V segment lost 7 bases and the J segment 6 bases; nucleotides outside the gene matches: 5. CDR1 and CDR2 (germline): KGHDR, SFDVKD. The CDR3 length is 13 residues. The CDR3 DNA follows: TGTGCCACCAGCCGGGACAGCATCAATGAGCAGTTCTTC. It codes for CATSRDSINEQFF.

This clonotype was observed a few times. The chain recombines TRBV2 with TRBJ1-5; D call uncertain. The CDR3 spans 15 residues. V was trimmed by 5 bases and J by 3 bases, leaving 14 bases between them. Per germline, CDR1 SNHLY and CDR2 FYNNEI. The CDR3 is CASSPDGGLNQPQHF. Written as DNA, the CDR3 is TGTGCCAGCAGTCCGGACGGCGGACTCAATCAGCCCCAGCATTTT.

The sample holds many counts of this clonotype. V and J are TRBV20-1 and TRBJ1-1, with D perhaps matching TRBD1 (5 bases). V dropped 3 bases and J dropped 2 bases, with 10 bases sitting between them. Per the germline V gene, CDR1 is DFQATT and CDR2 is SNEGSKA (reference sequence). The CDR3 has 13 amino acids. The CDR3 DNA reads TGCAGTGCTAGCATACAGGTTAACACTGAAGCTTTCTTT. This codes for CSASIQVNTEAFF.

There are a few counts of this clonotype. The rearrangement links TRBV6-5 to TRBJ2-3; 8 nucleotides match TRBD1. V trimming: 4 bases; J trimming: 5 bases; junction bases outside the gene matches: 5. The CDR3 sequence is 14 residues long. Germline lookup yields CDR1 MNHEY and CDR2 SVGAGI. Here the CDR3 DNA reads TGTGCCAGCAGTTTGGACAGGGTGAGAGATACGCAGTATTTT. As protein: CASSLDRVRDTQYF.

The rearrangement joins TRBV7-2 to TRBJ2-7, with D perhaps TRBD2 (6 bases). The V gene lost 3 bases and the J gene lost 3 bases, with 15 bases spanning the gap. The CDR3 sequence is 15 residues long. The germline CDR1 and CDR2 sequences are SGHTA and FQGNSA. CDR3 residues: CASSLSGLAVYEQYF. In DNA form, the CDR3 reads TGTGCCAGCAGCTTGAGCGGGTTGGCCGTCTACGAGCAGTACTTC.

This clonotype occurred a few times. The chain is built from TRBV7-9 and TRBJ1-5, with D possibly TRBD1 on 6 matching bases. This CDR3 spans 15 amino acids. Germline CDR1 reads SEHNR; CDR2 reads FQNEAQ (reference sequence). Trimming took off 5 bases at V and 5 bases at J, with 16 bases between the two ends. Written as DNA, the CDR3 is TGTGCCAGCAGCCAGAACAGGGACGGAGATCAGCCCCAGCATTTT. It yields the protein CASSQNRDGDQPQHF.

This clonotype has just a few counts. One end of the junction is discordant with germline, which a read error may explain. The V gene is TRBV4-2, the J gene TRBJ2-1; 14 bases map to TRBD2. The CDR3 is made up of 17 amino acids. Per the germline V gene, CDR1 is LGHNA and CDR2 is YNFKEQ. CDR3 in amino acids: CASSPGTSGSSYNDQFF. CDR3 DNA sequence: TGTGCCAGCAGCCCGGGGACTAGCGGGAGCTCCTACAATGATCAGTTCTTC.

This clonotype was counted many times. The genes are TRBV6-5 and TRBJ2-1; 7 bases are a match to TRBD2. This CDR3 has 15 amino acids. Germline V gives CDR1 MNHEY, CDR2 SVGAGI. Trimming removed 4 bases from V and 5 bases from J; junction bases left unmatched: 8. The CDR3 here is CASSSPAAGDNEQFF. For the CDR3, the DNA is TGTGCCAGCAGTTCCCCAGCGGCGGGGGACAATGAGCAGTTCTTC.

There are a few counts of this clonotype. The chain uses TRBV7-3 and TRBJ2-2; weak D call: TRBD2 (6 bases). The CDR3 sequence is 13 residues long. Germline V gives CDR1 SGHTA, CDR2 FQGTGA. V dropped 7 bases and J dropped 4 bases, with 10 bases sitting between them. This CDR3 is CASIPGVTGELFF. In DNA form, the CDR3 reads TGTGCCAGCATCCCGGGGGTCACCGGGGAGCTGTTTTTT.

This clonotype occurred many times. This chain connects TRBV4-3 to TRBJ2-4; possible D gene TRBD2, 5 bases. V was pared by 2 bases and J by 7 bases, with 9 bases between. This CDR3 has 13 residues. In germline, CDR1 is LGHNA, CDR2 YSLEER. CDR3 DNA sequence: TGCGCCAGCAGCCAAACGAGCGGCAACATTCAGTACTTC. It specifies CASSQTSGNIQYF.

This clonotype was picked up a small number of times. As DNA, the CDR3 is TGTGCCAGCATAGAGTACAATGAGCAGTTCTTC. Encoded protein: CASIEYNEQFF. This chain links TRBV2 with TRBJ2-1; no firm D call. The ends were cut back, 7 bases at V and 4 bases at J, with 5 bases in the middle. Per the germline V gene, CDR1 is SNHLY and CDR2 is FYNNEI. The CDR3 length is 11 residues.

This clonotype was picked up many times. The genes are TRBV11-3 and TRBJ2-1; 10 nucleotides agree with TRBD2. This CDR3 contains 17 residues. J gave up 6 bases and V 0 bases, and 8 bases lay outside the gene matches. The germline gives CDR1 SGHNT, CDR2 YENEEA. The CDR3 is CASSLDPKREGGNEQFF. CDR3 in DNA: TGTGCCAGCAGCTTAGATCCCAAGCGGGAGGGGGGCAATGAGCAGTTCTTC. Full variable domain (rest looked up from reference TRBV11-3 and TRBJ2-1): EAGVVQSPRYKIIEKKQPVAFWCNPISGHNTLYWYLQNLGQGPELLIRYENEEAVDDSQLPKDRFSAERLKGVDSTLKIQPAELGDSAVYLCASSLDPKREGGNEQFFGPGTRLTVL.